One sample yielded the 29 T cell receptor beta chains listed below, sequenced in a study of cytomegalovirus exposure and HLA in healthy donors. With 60 Vbeta and 13 Jbeta primers, the PCR was carried out. The table came from immunoSEQ multiplex PCR; TCRdb's copy has only in-frame clones and leaves some out. The data contain around 160,000 clones, 60% to 85% of them seen just once; the ten biggest clones take up approximately 2.9%. Sequenced: PBMCs. These receptor sequences come from a man in his forties or fifties in good health and CMV-seropositive.

The chain links TRBV5-4 to TRBJ2-1; the match to TRBD2 covers 8 bases. V dropped 0 bases and J dropped 15; count of bases not matched to a gene: 11. The CDR3 length is 14 residues. The germline V gene encodes CDR1 SGHNT and CDR2 YYREEE (reference sequence). This CDR3 reads CASSLGTGGPSVFF. The CDR3 DNA follows: TGTGCCAGCAGCTTGGGGACGGGAGGGCCTTCTGTGTTCTTC. The full variable domain, with the rest looked up from reference TRBV5-4 and TRBJ2-1, is ETGVTQSPTHLIKTRGQQVTLRCSSQSGHNTVSWYQQALGQGPQFIFQYYREEENGRGNFPPRFSGLQFPNYSSELNVNALELDDSALYLCASSLGTGGPSVFFGPGTRLTVL.

The V gene is TRBV6-4, the J gene TRBJ2-2; TRBD2 matches at 8 bases. The CDR3 loop spans 14 amino acids. Germline values: CDR1 MRHNA, CDR2 SNTAGT. V gave up 3 bases and J gave up 7 bases; unmatched junction bases: 4. The CDR3 loop reads CASSEAGASGELFF. The CDR3 region has the DNA TGTGCCAGCAGTGAAGCGGGAGCAAGCGGGGAGCTGTTTTTT.

V gene TRBV19 combines with J gene TRBJ2-2; a possible D gene is TRBD2 (5 bases). The CDR3 extends over 15 amino acids. V was clipped by 4 bases and J by 3 bases, with 12 bases between them. CDR1 LNHDA and CDR2 SQIVND come from the germline V gene (reference sequence). The chain's CDR3 is CASSRAEEDTGELFF. As DNA, the CDR3 is TGTGCCAGTAGTAGAGCGGAAGAGGACACCGGGGAGCTGTTTTTT.

The gene calls are TRBV6-5 and TRBJ1-5, with D unresolved. This CDR3 comprises 14 residues. V lost 5 bases and J lost 0, with 8 bases in between. CDR1 is MNHEY, CDR2 SVGAGI, per germline. The CDR3 DNA follows: TGTGCCAGCAGTACGGGGTATAGCAATCAGCCCCAGCATTTT. Its protein is CASSTGYSNQPQHF.

The rearrangement uses TRBV7-6 and TRBJ2-7, with TRBD1 matching 8 bases. Germline values: CDR1 SGHVS, CDR2 FNYEAQ. The CDR3 runs to 15 residues. With 3 bases clipped from V and 3 bases from J, the junction kept 7 bases outside the gene matches. CDR3 region: CASSLNRGVNYEQYF. For the CDR3, the DNA is TGTGCCAGCAGCTTGAACAGGGGGGTTAACTACGAGCAGTACTTC.

This clone came up a few times. J is TRBJ2-5 and V is TRBV7-9, with 7 bases fitting TRBD1. This CDR3 has 15 amino acids. V was pared by 1 base and J by 5 bases, with 7 bases of the junction left unmatched. In germline, CDR1 is SEHNR, CDR2 FQNEAQ (reference sequence). The CDR3 protein is CASSLDRQGSETQYF. Written as DNA, the CDR3 is TGTGCCAGCAGCTTAGATCGACAGGGTAGTGAGACCCAGTACTTC.

The V and J genes are TRBV7-9 and TRBJ2-5, with 9 nucleotides matching TRBD1. After removal of 2 bases from V and 3 bases from J, the junction contained 7 bases not matched to a gene. From germline, CDR1 is SEHNR and CDR2 FQNEAQ (reference sequence). There are 16 residues in the CDR3. CDR3 region: CASSLRGDRVEETQYF. DNA of the CDR3: TGTGCCAGCAGCTTAAGGGGGGACAGGGTTGAAGAGACCCAGTACTTC.

This clone was recorded only once. The chain is built from TRBV14 and TRBJ2-6; D is uncertain. CDR1 and CDR2 (germline): SGHDN, FVKESK. The CDR3 sequence is 16 residues long. V was cut by 4 bases and J by 0 bases, with 10 bases left in between. This chain's CDR3 is CASSPGGFSGANVLTF. The CDR3 DNA reads TGTGCCAGCAGCCCGGGTGGATTCTCTGGGGCCAACGTCCTGACTTTC.

The rearrangement links TRBV19 to TRBJ2-3; maybe TRBD2 (6 bases). The germline V and J ends were trimmed by 6 bases and 0 bases, with 13 bases remaining between them. The length of the CDR3 is 15 residues. From germline, CDR1 is LNHDA and CDR2 SQIVND (reference sequence). CDR3 coding DNA: TGTGCCAGTAGCCCTGGGGACTCTAGCACAGATACGCAGTATTTT. It specifies CASSPGDSSTDTQYF.

This clone has only one observation. The chain couples TRBV7-3 to TRBJ2-1; TRBD2 matches at 7 bases. V gave up 0 bases and J gave up 5 bases; unmatched junction bases: 1. CDR3 length: 14 residues. Germline-derived CDR1 and CDR2 are SGHTA and FQGTGA. CDR3 DNA sequence: TGTGCCAGCAGCTTAACTAGCGGGCACAATGAGCAGTTCTTC. Encoded protein: CASSLTSGHNEQFF.

The rearrangement uses TRBV21-1 and TRBJ2-7; the listed D gene, TRBD1, was not tested against the DNA. TRBV21-1 is an annotated pseudogene. The CDR3 extends over 13 amino acids. The CDR3 is CASSLDRRYEQYF. As DNA, the CDR3 is TGTGCCAGCAGTTTAGACAGGCGGTACGAGCAGTACTTC.

The chain combines TRBV27 with TRBJ1-4; D not certain. Germline values: CDR1 MNHEY, CDR2 SMNVEV (reference sequence). Trimming cost V 7 bases and J 4 bases, with 16 bases left between them. This CDR3 comprises 15 residues. DNA for the CDR3: TGTGCCAGCAAAGGTGGTGGCAGACTTAATGAAAAACTGTTTTTT. Translated, it gives CASKGGGRLNEKLFF.

This clone was counted a few times. This chain links TRBV29-1 with TRBJ2-7, with D uncertain. Germline V gene lookup returns CDR1 SQVTM and CDR2 ANQGSEA. This CDR3 region has 13 residues. Trimming pared 0 bases from V and 7 bases from J, leaving 13 bases between. In DNA, the CDR3 is TGCAGCGTTGAAGATGGTCCGACTGGGGAGCAGTACTTC. Translating gives CSVEDGPTGEQYF.

The V and J genes are TRBV5-4 and TRBJ2-1; 7 bases agree with TRBD2. This CDR3 comprises 15 residues. CDR1 is SGHNT, CDR2 YYREEE, per germline (reference sequence). The ends lost 3 bases at V and 9 bases at J; junction bases unmatched: 12. The CDR3 spells CASSWGGSSLGEQFF. CDR3 DNA sequence: TGTGCCAGCAGCTGGGGCGGGAGTAGTTTGGGTGAGCAGTTCTTC.

The genes are TRBV7-6 and TRBJ2-3, with D hard to call. The CDR3 is made up of 15 amino acids. V lost 1 base and J lost 6, with 14 bases in between. Germline V CDR1 and CDR2: SGHVS, FNYEAQ. In DNA form, the CDR3 reads TGTGCCAGCAGCTTAGGCGGCGGCTTGAGCGATACGCAGTATTTT. It codes for CASSLGGGLSDTQYF.

CDR3 sequence reads: CASSDRQGSYEQYF. The CDR3 DNA reads as TGCGCCAGCAGTGATCGACAGGGGTCCTACGAGCAGTACTTC. The chain recombines TRBV10-1 with TRBJ2-7, with 8 positions matching TRBD1. CDR1 WNHNN and CDR2 SYGVQD come from the germline V gene (reference sequence). The J segment lost 1 base and the V segment lost 3 bases, leaving 2 bases of the junction unmatched. The CDR3 length is 14 residues.

This chain links TRBV30 with TRBJ1-5; D may be TRBD1 (5 bases). Germline loops: CDR1 GTSNPN, CDR2 SVGIG (reference sequence). This CDR3 is 16 amino acids long. V shed 2 bases and J shed 0 bases, with 14 bases lying between them. The CDR3 sequence: CAWSPGDLYSNQPQHF. The DNA of the CDR3 is TGTGCCTGGAGTCCGGGGGACTTATATAGCAATCAGCCCCAGCATTTT.

The chain couples TRBV18 to TRBJ2-3; TRBD2 might be the D (6 bases). The CDR3 has 15 residues. Germline V gene sequence: CDR1 KGHSH, CDR2 LQKENI. Trimming took 4 bases from V and 4 from J, leaving 15 bases between them. Written as DNA, the CDR3 is TGTGCCAGCTCACGGCTCCAGGAGGGTGCAGATACGCAGTATTTT. Translated, it gives CASSRLQEGADTQYF.

V and J are TRBV30 and TRBJ2-7; TRBD1 might be the D (6 bases). The CDR3 runs 14 residues. CDR1 and CDR2 from the germline V gene are GTSNPN and SVGIG (reference sequence). V lost 2 bases and J lost 3, with 14 bases in between. The CDR3 DNA reads TGTGCCTGGAGTTGGATGGGGGCCGGCTACGAGCAGTACTTC. Residues: CAWSWMGAGYEQYF.

V usage is TRBV7-2 and J usage is TRBJ1-5, with D hard to call. The germline gives CDR1 SGHTA, CDR2 FQGNSA. The CDR3 spans 13 residues. Trimming shortened V by 2 bases and J by 5 bases, and 7 bases separated the two germline ends. CDR3 coding DNA: TGTGCCAGCAGCTTAATGGAGTATCAGCCCCAGCATTTT. Translation: CASSLMEYQPQHF.

This clone was counted a few times. The chain uses TRBV5-1 and TRBJ1-1, with TRBD1 identical over 7 bases. The CDR3 has 14 residues. Germline-derived CDR1 and CDR2 are SGHRS and YFSETQ. V lost 3 bases, J lost 4 bases, and 6 bases stayed unmatched. The CDR3 nucleotides read TGCGCCAGCAGCTCAGGACAGGCCCCCACTGAAGCTTTCTTT. This sequence encodes CASSSGQAPTEAFF.

This chain connects TRBV27 to TRBJ1-1, with TRBD1 as a possible D gene (5 bases). Germline V gene lookup returns CDR1 MNHEY and CDR2 SMNVEV (reference sequence). The CDR3 spans 15 residues. V shed 4 bases and J shed 0 bases, with 12 bases lying between them. The CDR3 bases are TGTGCCAGCAGTTCACAGACAGAAATGAACACTGAAGCTTTCTTT. It encodes CASSSQTEMNTEAFF.

This clone was seen more than once but under ten times. The chain employs TRBV6-1 and TRBJ2-1; 11 bases map to TRBD1. The CDR3 is 17 residues long. V was pared by 1 base and J by 2 bases, with 4 bases of the junction left unmatched. Germline V gives CDR1 MNHNS, CDR2 SASEGT. DNA for the CDR3: TGTGCCAGCAGTGAAGTATTGGGACAGGGGGCCTACAATGAGCAGTTCTTC. This codes for CASSEVLGQGAYNEQFF.

The genes are TRBV30 and TRBJ2-6; 7 bases match TRBD2. CDR3 length equals 14 residues. Trimming took 1 base from V and 3 from J; bases not matched to a gene: 0. Germline assignment: CDR1 GTSNPN and CDR2 SVGIG (reference sequence). CDR3 nucleotides: TGTGCCTGGAGTGGGGGGGGTGGGGCCAACGTCCTGACTTTC. It yields the protein CAWSGGGGANVLTF.

The chain carries TRBV29-1 and TRBJ1-5, with 7 bases identical to TRBD1. This CDR3 has 14 residues. Trimming at V came to 5 bases and at J to 7 bases, leaving 11 bases not matched to a gene. Germline CDR1 is SQVTM and CDR2 is ANQGSEA. The CDR3 loop is CSVSGDRDKQPQHF. CDR3 bases: TGCAGCGTTTCGGGAGACAGGGATAAGCAGCCCCAGCATTTT.

The chain joins TRBV4-3 to TRBJ1-1; D call uncertain. CDR3 size: 13 residues. The V gene's germline CDR1 is LGHNA and CDR2 YSLEER. Trimming removed 1 base from V and 1 base from J, with 4 bases in between. CDR3 residues: CASSQAGNTEAFF. The CDR3 nucleotides read TGCGCCAGCAGCCAAGCAGGGAACACTGAAGCTTTCTTT.

The gene calls are TRBV30 and TRBJ2-1; TRBD2 aligns across 10 bases. Unmatched junction bases numbered 7, after V lost 0 bases and J lost 8 bases. Germline lookup yields CDR1 GTSNPN and CDR2 SVGIG (reference sequence). The CDR3 consists of 15 residues. CDR3 in amino acids: CAWSVPSGRAHEQFF. As DNA, the CDR3 is TGTGCCTGGAGTGTACCCAGCGGGAGGGCCCATGAGCAGTTCTTC.

This clone has only one observation. The chain combines TRBV7-2 with TRBJ1-5; no firm D call. The CDR3 totals 13 residues. Germline-derived CDR1 and CDR2 are SGHTA and FQGNSA. Trimming left V 7 bases short and J 5 bases short, with 12 bases between. The CDR3 region has the DNA TGTGCCAGCACCACATTCTCCGATCAGCCCCAGCATTTT. Encoded protein: CASTTFSDQPQHF.

The gene calls are TRBV30 and TRBJ2-3; D is possibly TRBD1 (6 bases). The V and J ends lost 7 bases and 1 base respectively, with 12 bases between them. CDR1 is GTSNPN, CDR2 SVGIG, per germline (reference sequence). This CDR3 comprises 13 residues. The CDR3 bases are TGTGCCTCTCAAGGGGGAGGCACAGATACGCAGTATTTT. Translating gives CASQGGGTDTQYF.